The entry that follows covers one TCR beta chain sequence. Trimming left V 9 bases short and J 4 bases short, with 13 bases between. The CDR3 length is 13 residues. Germline values: CDR1 ENHRY, CDR2 SYGVKD. This specimen belongs to a study of blood T cell repertoires in COVID-19. Profiling relied on immunoSEQ multiplex PCR, and the TCRdb table lists in-frame clones only, not all of them. The sample includes about 140,000 clones, over 80% seen only once; the top ten take less than 9%. The chain employs TRBV10-3 and TRBJ1-5; the D is unclear. The sequence was obtained from a young man with COVID-19, enrolled during active disease. The sequencing sample was made of peripheral blood. The CDR3 loop is CAISSGANQPQHF. The CDR3 bases are TGTGCCATTTCCTCAGGTGCTAATCAGCCCCAGCATTTT.